The rows below give T cell receptor beta chains drawn from one sample of a study of blood T cell repertoires in COVID-19. Clones were read by immunoSEQ multiplex PCR, and TCRdb kept only the in-frame ones, dropping some. The sample consists of fewer than 700,000 clones, roughly 89% of them appearing once. Sequencing was done on a sample of peripheral blood. Receptor source: a woman aged 50 to 60 with COVID-19, enrolled during active disease. Both conserved end residues are trimmed from each CDR3.

j_call | v_call | cdr3_aa
TRBJ1-6 | TRBV14 | ASSRGRGLYNSPLH
TRBJ1-1 | TRBV11-2 | ASSLAWDSSTF
TRBJ1-6 | TRBV9 | ASSVAERQDIGSPLH
TRBJ2-7 | TRBV7-2 | ASSLMFGSSKY
TRBJ1-1 | TRBV7-3 | ASSPSGGTEAF
TRBJ1-5 | TRBV29-1 | SARVSNQPQH
TRBJ1-1 | TRBV30 | AWSVQGPV
TRBJ2-1 | TRBV5-6 | ASSLDQGQILNEQF
TRBJ2-3 | TRBV28 | ASQQMPTDTQY
TRBJ2-2 | TRBV30 | AWRTLRLQGSNTGELF
TRBJ1-3 | TRBV6-2/TRBV6-3 | ASSLRQFNSGNTIY
TRBJ2-1 | TRBV29-1 | SVRLPAYNEQF
TRBJ1-1 | TRBV30 | AWSLRGSDTEAF
TRBJ1-5 | TRBV4-1 | ASSHNLKRRSNQPQH
TRBJ2-1 | TRBV6-5 | ASSPRRNEQF
TRBJ1-2 | TRBV6-5 | ATGPRGTGGYT
TRBJ1-6 | TRBV10-3 | AISEGQGDSPLH
TRBJ1-2 | TRBV4-1 | ASSQDAAGGYGYT
TRBJ1-1 | TRBV29-1 | SVGANTEAF
TRBJ2-3 | TRBV10-3 | ATGGSGYTDTQY
TRBJ2-3 | TRBV2 | ASRLGLAGTDTQY
TRBJ1-2 | TRBV6-4 | ASSRTYTNYGYT
TRBJ2-2 | TRBV10-1 | ASSDTLSTGELF
TRBJ2-1 | TRBV27 | ASSGAGVYNEQF
TRBJ1-4 | TRBV18 | ASSLRKVPAEKLF
TRBJ2-2 | TRBV19 | ASRVGGANTGELF
TRBJ2-2 | TRBV27 | ASSLLGGLNTGELF
TRBJ2-7 | TRBV5-1 | ASTPVAGGNEQY
TRBJ2-1 | TRBV27 | ASSKAGDEQF
TRBJ1-3 | TRBV30 | AWRSPSGNTIY
TRBJ1-1 | TRBV28 | ASSSPPTSNTEAF
TRBJ1-1 | TRBV2 | ASNHPLVGGTVNTEAF
TRBJ2-7 | TRBV1 | TSSQGHYEQY
TRBJ2-7 | TRBV4-1 | ASSQVILGSGRDGYEQY
TRBJ1-2 | TRBV18 | ASSPRQGWNYGYT
TRBJ2-3 | TRBV5-1 | ASSLEYTDTQY
TRBJ1-5 | TRBV19 | ASSIAVEVGQPQH
TRBJ2-3 | TRBV9 | ASSPGTSGSDTQY
TRBJ2-2 | TRBV7-9 | ASSLQATGELF
TRBJ1-1 | TRBV27 | ASSQAGNTEAF
TRBJ1-5 | TRBV21-1 | ASSKRDRGGNQPQH
TRBJ1-1 | TRBV29-1 | SVVGGQTLEAF
TRBJ1-6 | TRBV15 | ATSRDLGRGNSPLH
TRBJ1-5 | TRBV19 | ASSKNPVPGNQPQH
TRBJ2-7 | TRBV30 | AWDRGHEQY
TRBJ1-5 | TRBV6-5 | ASSRTGGSNQPQH
TRBJ2-7 | TRBV15 | ATSAGSGSYEQY
TRBJ2-7 | TRBV19 | ASSPGTGDHEQY
TRBJ1-4 | TRBV5-1 | ASSLYSEAFGEKLF
TRBJ1-3 | TRBV24-1 | ATSDGGRGGNTIY
TRBJ2-2 | TRBV11-2 | ASSSQGGAFIVGELF